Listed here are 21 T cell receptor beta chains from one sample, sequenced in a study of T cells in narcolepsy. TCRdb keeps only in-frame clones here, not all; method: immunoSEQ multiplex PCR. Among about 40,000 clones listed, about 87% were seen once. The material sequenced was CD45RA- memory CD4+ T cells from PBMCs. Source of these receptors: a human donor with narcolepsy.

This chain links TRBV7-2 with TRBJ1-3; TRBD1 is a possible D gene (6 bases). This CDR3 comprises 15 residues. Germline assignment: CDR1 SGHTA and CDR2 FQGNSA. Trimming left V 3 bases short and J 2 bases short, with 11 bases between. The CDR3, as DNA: TGTGCCAGCAGCTTTATGGGGGCGACTGGAAACACCATATATTTT. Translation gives CASSFMGATGNTIYF.

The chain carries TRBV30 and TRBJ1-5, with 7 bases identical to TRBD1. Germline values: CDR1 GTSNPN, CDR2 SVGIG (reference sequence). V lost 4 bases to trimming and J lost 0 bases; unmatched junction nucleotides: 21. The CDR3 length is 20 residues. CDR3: CAWKDRGGQMYEDSNQPQHF. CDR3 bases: TGTGCCTGGAAAGACCGTGGGGGACAGATGTACGAGGATAGCAATCAGCCCCAGCATTTT. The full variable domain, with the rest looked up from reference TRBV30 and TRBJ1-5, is SQTIHQWPATLVQPVGSPLSLECTVEGTSNPNLYWYRQAAGRGLQLLFYSVGIGQISSEVPQNLSASRPQDRQFILSSKKLLLSDSGFYLCAWKDRGGQMYEDSNQPQHFGDGTRLSIL.

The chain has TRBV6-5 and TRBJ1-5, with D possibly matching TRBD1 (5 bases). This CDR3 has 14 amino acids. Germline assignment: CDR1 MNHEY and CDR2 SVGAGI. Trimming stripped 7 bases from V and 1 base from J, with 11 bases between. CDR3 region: CASTAGGSNQPQHF. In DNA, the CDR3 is TGTGCCAGCACCGCGGGGGGAAGCAATCAGCCCCAGCATTTT.

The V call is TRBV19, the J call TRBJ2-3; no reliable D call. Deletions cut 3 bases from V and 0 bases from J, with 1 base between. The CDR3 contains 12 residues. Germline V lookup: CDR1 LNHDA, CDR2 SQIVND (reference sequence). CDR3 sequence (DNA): TGTGCCAGTAGTATTAGCACAGATACGCAGTATTTT. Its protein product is CASSISTDTQYF.

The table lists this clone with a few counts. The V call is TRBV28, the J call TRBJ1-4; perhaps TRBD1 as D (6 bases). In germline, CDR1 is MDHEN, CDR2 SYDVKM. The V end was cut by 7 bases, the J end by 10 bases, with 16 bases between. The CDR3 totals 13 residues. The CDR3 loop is CASTLSGGTKLFF. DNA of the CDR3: TGTGCCAGCACCCTAAGTGGGGGCACAAAACTGTTTTTT. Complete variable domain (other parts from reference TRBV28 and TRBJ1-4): DVKVTQSSRYLVKRTGEKVFLECVQDMDHENMFWYRQDPGLGLRLIYFSYDVKMKEKGDIPEGYSVSREKKERFSLILESASTNQTSMYLCASTLSGGTKLFFGSGTQLSVL.

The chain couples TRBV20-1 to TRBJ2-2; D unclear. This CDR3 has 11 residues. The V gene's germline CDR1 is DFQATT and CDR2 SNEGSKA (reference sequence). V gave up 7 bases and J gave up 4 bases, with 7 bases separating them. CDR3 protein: CSGGFTGELFF. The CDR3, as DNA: TGCAGTGGAGGATTCACCGGGGAGCTGTTTTTT.

This chain's CDR3 is CASSARTGNTEAFF. CDR3 DNA: TGTGCCAGCTCAGCGCGGACGGGGAACACTGAAGCTTTCTTT. The J gene is TRBJ1-1, the V gene TRBV18; D gene uncertain. V dropped 5 bases and J dropped 1 base, with 11 bases sitting between them. This CDR3 has 14 residues. CDR1 is KGHSH, CDR2 LQKENI, per germline. Variable domain in full (rest from reference TRBV18 and TRBJ1-1): NAGVMQNPRHLVRRRGQEARLRCSPMKGHSHVYWYRQLPEEGLKFMVYLQKENIIDESGMPKERFSAEFPKEGPSILRIQQVVRGDSAAYFCASSARTGNTEAFFGQGTRLTVV.

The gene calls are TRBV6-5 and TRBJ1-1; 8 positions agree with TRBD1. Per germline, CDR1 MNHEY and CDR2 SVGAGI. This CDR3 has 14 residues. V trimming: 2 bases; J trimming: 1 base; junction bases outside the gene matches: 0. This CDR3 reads CASSYDRGNTEAFF. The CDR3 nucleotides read TGTGCCAGCAGTTACGACAGGGGGAACACTGAAGCTTTCTTT.

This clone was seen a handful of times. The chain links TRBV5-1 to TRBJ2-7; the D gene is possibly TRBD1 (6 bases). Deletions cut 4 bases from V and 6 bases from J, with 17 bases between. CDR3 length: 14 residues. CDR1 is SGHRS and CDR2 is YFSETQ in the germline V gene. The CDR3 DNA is TGCGCCAGCAGCGTTTGGGGCAGGGGCAGCGAGCAGTACTTC. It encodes CASSVWGRGSEQYF.

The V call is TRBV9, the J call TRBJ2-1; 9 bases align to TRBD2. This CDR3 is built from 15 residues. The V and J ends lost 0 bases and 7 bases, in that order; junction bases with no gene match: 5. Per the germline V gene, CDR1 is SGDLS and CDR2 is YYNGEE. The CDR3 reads CASSVATSGANEQFF. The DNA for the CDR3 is TGTGCCAGCAGCGTAGCGACTAGCGGTGCTAATGAGCAGTTCTTC.

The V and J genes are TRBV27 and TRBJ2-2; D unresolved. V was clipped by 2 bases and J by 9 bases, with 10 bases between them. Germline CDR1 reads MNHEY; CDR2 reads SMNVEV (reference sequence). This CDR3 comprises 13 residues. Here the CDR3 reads CASSLDPYRELFF. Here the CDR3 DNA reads TGTGCCAGCAGTTTAGACCCCTACCGGGAGCTGTTTTTT.

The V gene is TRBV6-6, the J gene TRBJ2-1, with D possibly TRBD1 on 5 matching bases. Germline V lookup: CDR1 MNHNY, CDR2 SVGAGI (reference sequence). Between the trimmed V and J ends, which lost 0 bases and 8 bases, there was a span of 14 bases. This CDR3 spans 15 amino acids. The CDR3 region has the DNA TGTGCCAGCAGTTACTCGGCCCAGGGTAAAGATGAGCAGTTCTTC. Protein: CASSYSAQGKDEQFF.

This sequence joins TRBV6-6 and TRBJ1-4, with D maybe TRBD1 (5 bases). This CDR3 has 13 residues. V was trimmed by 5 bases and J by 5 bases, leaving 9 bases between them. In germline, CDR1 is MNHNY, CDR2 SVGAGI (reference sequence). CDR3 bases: TGTGCCAGCAGTCAGCGGGGGAATGAAAAACTGTTTTTT. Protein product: CASSQRGNEKLFF.

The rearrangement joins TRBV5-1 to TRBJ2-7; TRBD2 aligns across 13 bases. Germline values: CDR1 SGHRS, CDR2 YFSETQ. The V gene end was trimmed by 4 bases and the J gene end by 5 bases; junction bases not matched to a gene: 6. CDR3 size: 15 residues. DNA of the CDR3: TGCGCCAGCAGCCTCGGGACTAGCGGGATGCACGAGCAGTACTTC. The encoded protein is CASSLGTSGMHEQYF. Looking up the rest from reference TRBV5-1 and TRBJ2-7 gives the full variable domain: KAGVTQTPRYLIKTRGQQVTLSCSPISGHRSVSWYQQTPGQGLQFLFEYFSETQRNKGNFPGRFSGRQFSNSRSEMNVSTLELGDSALYLCASSLGTSGMHEQYFGPGTRLTVT.

This CDR3 reads CASSPIGQGDYGYTF. DNA of the CDR3: TGTGCCAGCAGCCCAATTGGACAGGGTGATTATGGCTACACCTTC. The V gene is TRBV7-3, the J gene TRBJ1-2; TRBD1 agrees at 8 bases. Germline lookup yields CDR1 SGHTA and CDR2 FQGTGA. V was pared by 5 bases and J by 5 bases, with 10 bases of the junction left unmatched. The CDR3 is made up of 15 amino acids.

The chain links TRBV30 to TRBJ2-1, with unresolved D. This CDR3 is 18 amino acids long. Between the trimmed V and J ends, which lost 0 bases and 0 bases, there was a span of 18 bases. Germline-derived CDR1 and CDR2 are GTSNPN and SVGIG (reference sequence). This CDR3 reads CAWSVPNANPSSYNEQFF. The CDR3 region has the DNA TGTGCCTGGAGTGTACCGAACGCGAACCCAAGCTCCTACAATGAGCAGTTCTTC.

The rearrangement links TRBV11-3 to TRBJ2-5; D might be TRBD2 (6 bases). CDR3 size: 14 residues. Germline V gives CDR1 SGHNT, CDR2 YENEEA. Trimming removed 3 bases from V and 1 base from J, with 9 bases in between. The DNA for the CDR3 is TGTGCCAGCAGCTTGGTGGGGGGCCAAGAGACCCAGTACTTC. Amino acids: CASSLVGGQETQYF.

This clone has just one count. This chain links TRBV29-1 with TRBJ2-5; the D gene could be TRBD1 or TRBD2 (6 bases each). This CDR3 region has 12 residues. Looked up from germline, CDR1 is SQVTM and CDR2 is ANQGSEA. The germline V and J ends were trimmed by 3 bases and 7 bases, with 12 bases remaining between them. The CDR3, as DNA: TGCAGCGTTGAGGGGGCGCGGGGGACCCAGTACTTC. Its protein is CSVEGARGTQYF.

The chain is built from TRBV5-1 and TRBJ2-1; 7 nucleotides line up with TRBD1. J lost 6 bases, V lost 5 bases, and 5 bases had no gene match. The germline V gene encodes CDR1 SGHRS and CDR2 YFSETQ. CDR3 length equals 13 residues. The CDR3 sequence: CASRPTGANEQFF. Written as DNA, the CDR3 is TGCGCCAGCAGGCCCACAGGGGCCAATGAGCAGTTCTTC.

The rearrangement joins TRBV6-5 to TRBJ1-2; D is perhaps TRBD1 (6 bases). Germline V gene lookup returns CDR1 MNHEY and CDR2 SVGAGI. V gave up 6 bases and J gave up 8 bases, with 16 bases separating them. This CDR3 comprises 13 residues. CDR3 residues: CASSGQQGGGYTF. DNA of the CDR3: TGTGCCAGCAGCGGACAACAGGGTGGGGGCTACACCTTC.

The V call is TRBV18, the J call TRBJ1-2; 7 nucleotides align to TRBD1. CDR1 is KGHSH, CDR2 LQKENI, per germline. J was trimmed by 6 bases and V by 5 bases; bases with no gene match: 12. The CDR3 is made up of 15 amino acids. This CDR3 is CASSSDREGVNGYTF. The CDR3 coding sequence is TGTGCCAGCTCATCCGACAGGGAAGGGGTCAATGGCTACACCTTC.